This T cell receptor (beta chain) appears in the sequencing data of a study of cytomegalovirus exposure and HLA in healthy donors. Study results and limitations: Further analysis was carried out later, and it showed several of the most significant clusters appearing linked to common viral pathogens. In an earlier analysis, about 87% or about 30%: the productive usage of most TCR beta V segments.

With 60 Vbeta and 13 Jbeta primers, the PCR was carried out. Sequenced by immunoSEQ multiplex PCR; TCRdb stores in-frame clones only, minus some. This sample has 100,000 to 150,000 clones, with roughly 70% found just once. Details on this clone: Its target is not known.

The trim removed 3 bases at V and 3 bases at J, leaving 4 bases unmatched. Germline V gene lookup returns CDR1 GTSNPN and CDR2 SVGIG (reference sequence). The CDR3 has 13 amino acids. This TCR came from a woman aged 40 to 49 in good health and CMV-seropositive. Sequencing was done on a sample of PBMCs. The V call is TRBV30, the J call TRBJ1-2; 7 nucleotides line up with TRBD1. The CDR3, as DNA: TGTGCCTGGAGCTTCGGACAGGACTATGGCTACACCTTC. This gives the protein CAWSFGQDYGYTF.